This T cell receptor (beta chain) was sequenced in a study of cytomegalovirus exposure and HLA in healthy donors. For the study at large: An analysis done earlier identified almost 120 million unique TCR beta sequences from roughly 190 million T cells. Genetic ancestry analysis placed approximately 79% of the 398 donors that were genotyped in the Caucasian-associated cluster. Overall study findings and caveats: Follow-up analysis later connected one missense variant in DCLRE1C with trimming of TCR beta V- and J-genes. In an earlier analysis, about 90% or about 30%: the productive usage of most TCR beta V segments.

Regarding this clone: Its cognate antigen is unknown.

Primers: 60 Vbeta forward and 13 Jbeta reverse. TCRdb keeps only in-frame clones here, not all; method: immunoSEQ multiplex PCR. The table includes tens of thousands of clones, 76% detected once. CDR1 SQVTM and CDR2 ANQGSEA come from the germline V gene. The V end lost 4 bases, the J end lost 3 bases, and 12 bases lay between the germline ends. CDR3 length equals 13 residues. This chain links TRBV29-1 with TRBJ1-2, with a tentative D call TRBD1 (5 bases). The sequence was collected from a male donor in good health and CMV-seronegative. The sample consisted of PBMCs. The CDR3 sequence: CSVGKGTDYGYTF. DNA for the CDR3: TGCAGCGTTGGCAAAGGGACTGACTATGGCTACACCTTC.